This passage covers 16 T cell receptor beta chains from one sample sequenced in a study of T cell responses to AZD1222 COVID-19 vaccine. The data were produced by immunoSEQ multiplex PCR, yet TCRdb's version contains in-frame clones alone and is incomplete. Among about 110,000 clones, 70% to 90% were seen once, and the ten largest hold 5.5% to 8%. The input for sequencing was peripheral blood, taken on day 0 of AZD1222 vaccination. These receptors were taken from an adult in good health.

The V and J genes are TRBV6-1 and TRBJ2-6; D gene ambiguous. This CDR3 spans 18 amino acids. Germline values: CDR1 MNHNS, CDR2 SASEGT. V lost 2 bases and J 0 bases, leaving 14 bases between the germline ends. The CDR3: CASSERVTTLSGANVLTF. The CDR3 nucleotides are TGTGCCAGCAGTGAAAGGGTGACAACGCTCTCTGGGGCCAACGTCCTGACTTTC.

This clone has a single count. The genes are TRBV28 and TRBJ1-6; D gene uncertain. The germline CDR1 and CDR2 sequences are MDHEN and SYDVKM. The CDR3 loop spans 12 amino acids. Deletions cut 3 bases from V and 10 bases from J, with 7 bases between. This CDR3 reads CASSFLRSPLHF. Written as DNA, the CDR3 is TGTGCCAGCAGTTTCCTTAGGTCACCCCTCCACTTT.

The chain has TRBV5-1 and TRBJ2-7, with D perhaps given as TRBD1 or TRBD2 (5 bases each). Trimming shortened V by 4 bases and J by 4 bases, and 18 bases separated the two germline ends. The CDR3 consists of 15 residues. Looked up from germline, CDR1 is SGHRS and CDR2 is YFSETQ. The CDR3 bases are TGCGCCAGCAGCAGTCATCCAGGGAGTGGATACGAGCAGTACTTC. Translating it yields CASSSHPGSGYEQYF.

This clone was picked up one time. V usage is TRBV19 and J usage is TRBJ1-1; tentatively, D is TRBD1 (6 bases). CDR3 size: 14 residues. The germline V gene encodes CDR1 LNHDA and CDR2 SQIVND (reference sequence). Trimming took off 7 bases at V and 7 bases at J, with 19 bases between the two ends. The DNA of the CDR3 is TGTGCCAGTACCCCCACGGGGGCAGTGCGTGAAGCTTTCTTT. Residues: CASTPTGAVREAFF. The variable domain in full, with the rest retrieved from reference TRBV19 and TRBJ1-1, is DGGITQSPKYLFRKEGQNVTLSCEQNLNHDAMYWYRQDPGQGLRLIYYSQIVNDFQKGDIAEGYSVSREKKESFPLTVTSAQKNPTAFYLCASTPTGAVREAFFGQGTRLTVV.

The chain couples TRBV18 to TRBJ2-2; D is ambiguous. Deletions cut 3 bases from V and 5 bases from J, with 7 bases between. Germline CDR1 is KGHSH and CDR2 is LQKENI. The CDR3 covers 13 residues. The CDR3 region is CASSPEQTGELFF. DNA for the CDR3: TGTGCCAGCTCACCGGAACAGACCGGGGAGCTGTTTTTT.

The gene calls are TRBV13 and TRBJ1-6, with D perhaps TRBD1 (5 bases). Germline CDR1 is PRHDT and CDR2 is FYEKMQ (reference sequence). V lost 4 bases and J 0 bases, leaving 16 bases between the germline ends. The length of the CDR3 is 18 residues. The CDR3 loop reads CASSSRRDPSSYNSPLHF. CDR3 nucleotide sequence: TGTGCCAGCAGCTCCCGCCGGGACCCCAGCTCCTATAATTCACCCCTCCACTTT.

V is TRBV20-1 and J is TRBJ2-2; D is possibly TRBD1 (6 bases). V was shortened by 3 bases and J by 4 bases, with 15 bases between the two germline ends. In germline, CDR1 is DFQATT, CDR2 SNEGSKA (reference sequence). The CDR3 has 15 residues. The DNA of the CDR3 is TGCAGTGCTAGTGAACAGGGTGGAATCACCGGGGAGCTGTTTTTT. Amino acids: CSASEQGGITGELFF.

The chain recombines TRBV5-1 with TRBJ1-4, with 11 bases lining up with TRBD1. CDR1 is SGHRS and CDR2 is YFSETQ in the germline V gene. Trimming took 4 bases from V and 7 from J; bases not matched to a gene: 9. The CDR3 runs to 16 residues. CDR3 residues: CASSTQTGQGGEKLFF. CDR3 coding DNA: TGCGCCAGCAGCACCCAAACGGGACAGGGGGGTGAAAAACTGTTTTTT.

The V call is TRBV19, the J call TRBJ2-6; D could derive from TRBD1 or TRBD2 (5 bases each). Germline V gene lookup returns CDR1 LNHDA and CDR2 SQIVND (reference sequence). Trimming removed 10 bases from V and 0 bases from J, with 13 bases in between. The CDR3 runs 15 residues. The CDR3, as DNA: TGTGCCACGGGACGGGTAGACTCTGGGGCCAACGTCCTGACTTTC. Translation gives CATGRVDSGANVLTF.

V usage is TRBV19 and J usage is TRBJ1-2, with 8 nucleotides matching TRBD1. Germline V CDR1 and CDR2: LNHDA, SQIVND (reference sequence). V dropped 4 bases and J dropped 3; count of bases not matched to a gene: 4. CDR3 length: 14 residues. The CDR3 DNA follows: TGTGCCAGTAGTAACAGGGGGTTGGACTATGGCTACACCTTC. Protein sequence: CASSNRGLDYGYTF. The entire variable domain, with the rest obtained from reference TRBV19 and TRBJ1-2, is as follows: DGGITQSPKYLFRKEGQNVTLSCEQNLNHDAMYWYRQDPGQGLRLIYYSQIVNDFQKGDIAEGYSVSREKKESFPLTVTSAQKNPTAFYLCASSNRGLDYGYTFGSGTRLTVV.

The gene calls are TRBV11-2 and TRBJ2-7; no clear D gene. Trimming took off 2 bases at V and 1 base at J, with 6 bases between the two ends. Germline V gene data show CDR1 as SGHAT and CDR2 as FQNNGV. The CDR3 extends over 13 amino acids. CDR3 loop: CASSLQESYEQYF. The CDR3 bases are TGTGCCAGCAGCTTACAGGAATCCTACGAGCAGTACTTC. Based on the CDR3 plus reference TRBV11-2 and TRBJ2-7, the full variable domain is EAGVAQSPRYKIIEKRQSVAFWCNPISGHATLYWYQQILGQGPKLLIQFQNNGVVDDSQLPKDRFSAERLKGVDSTLKIQPAKLEDSAVYLCASSLQESYEQYFGPGTRLTVT.

V and J are TRBV6-5 and TRBJ1-4; weak D call: TRBD1 (6 bases). CDR3 size: 14 residues. The V end lost 4 bases, the J end lost 8 bases, and 14 bases lay between the germline ends. Germline V CDR1 and CDR2: MNHEY, SVGAGI. CDR3 nucleotide sequence: TGTGCCAGCAGTTCGGGGGGCGCGGGGGAAAAACTGTTTTTT. Its translation is CASSSGGAGEKLFF.

The chain joins TRBV2 to TRBJ2-5, with 9 bases fitting TRBD2. This CDR3 is 14 amino acids long. The germline CDR1 and CDR2 sequences are SNHLY and FYNNEI. The trim removed 5 bases at V and 5 bases at J, leaving 6 bases unmatched. The CDR3 DNA reads TGTGCCAGCAGTCCCAGCGGGGGGCAGGAGACCCAGTACTTC. It encodes CASSPSGGQETQYF.

This clone was counted only a few times. The chain joins TRBV5-5 to TRBJ2-1; D possibly uses TRBD1 or TRBD2 (5 bases each). Deletions cut 0 bases from V and 8 bases from J, with 15 bases between. The CDR3 extends over 15 amino acids. Germline V gene lookup returns CDR1 SGHKS and CDR2 YYEKEE (reference sequence). In DNA, the CDR3 is TGTGCCAGCAGCTTGGAGTCAGCCGGGGCCCATGAGCAGTTCTTC. This codes for CASSLESAGAHEQFF.

This chain links TRBV30 with TRBJ2-5, with 8 positions matching TRBD2. Germline lookup yields CDR1 GTSNPN and CDR2 SVGIG (reference sequence). The V gene end was trimmed by 3 bases and the J gene end by 4 bases; junction bases not matched to a gene: 10. This CDR3 contains 15 residues. The CDR3 nucleotides are TGTGCCTGGAGGACCGGGACTAGGGGTGGAGAGACCCAGTACTTC. This codes for CAWRTGTRGGETQYF.

The chain has TRBV29-1 and TRBJ2-4; D remains ambiguous. This CDR3 region has 13 residues. Germline CDR1 and CDR2: SQVTM and ANQGSEA. Trimming removed 5 bases from V and 7 bases from J, with 15 bases in between. This chain's CDR3 is CSVWAASLNIQYF. In DNA form, the CDR3 reads TGCAGCGTTTGGGCCGCCTCCTTGAACATTCAGTACTTC.